The entry below describes one T cell receptor beta chain. This specimen comes from a study of blood T cell repertoires in COVID-19. Study-level information: From T cells, B-cell-depleted T cells, or PBMCs came the material, which was cDNA or gDNA.

Residents of about two dozen US areas, aged roughly 18 to 89 years, made up the participants. In the study's own analysis: The authors estimated nucleated cell counts from reference gene primer amplification. TCRdb keeps only in-frame clones here, not all; method: immunoSEQ multiplex PCR. D and trimming come from the DNA, and the V and J calls and clone size come from that table. This table holds over 400,000 clones, about 88% found once. The specimen sequenced was PBMCs or T cells enriched from blood (not recorded which). The TCR comes from a woman aged 60 to 75 who had recovered from COVID-19.

The CDR3 nucleotides are TGTGCCAGTAGTATCCGGGACAGGGGGCCGAACACTGAAGCTTTCTTT. As protein: CASSIRDRGPNTEAFF. V is TRBV19 and J is TRBJ1-1, with 12 bases aligning to TRBD1. In germline, CDR1 is LNHDA, CDR2 SQIVND (reference sequence). Trimming at V came to 3 bases and at J to 1 base, leaving 3 bases not matched to a gene. The CDR3 is 16 amino acids.